The entry that follows covers one T cell receptor beta chain sequence. The CDR3 runs to 17 residues. Between the trimmed V and J ends, which lost 5 bases and 8 bases, there was a span of 27 bases. Germline V gives CDR1 MDHEN, CDR2 SYDVKM. Seattle cases were enrolled at active infection and followed longitudinally. This sample is drawn from a study of blood T cell repertoires in COVID-19. Clones were read by immunoSEQ multiplex PCR, and TCRdb kept only the in-frame ones, dropping some. Seen here are about 89,000 clones, more than 65% observed once, and the top ten hold approximately 6.3%. The sample comprised peripheral blood. This sequence originates from a man in his 70s with COVID-19, enrolled during active disease. This chain links TRBV28 with TRBJ1-2; possible D gene TRBD1, 6 bases. The CDR3 DNA sequence: TGTGCCAGCAGTCTAACCTCCCTCTCACAGGGTAGAGAGGGCTACACCTTC. This translates into CASSLTSLSQGREGYTF.